The entry below gives a single T cell receptor (beta chain) sequence along with its context. Its antigen is unknown. The table came from immunoSEQ multiplex PCR; TCRdb's copy has only in-frame clones and leaves some out. Here the sample spans 32,000 or so clones, around 83% being singletons. The source of the sample is a study of a mutant IDH1 vaccine in newly diagnosed glioma. Study-wide context: Patients had eight vaccinations, in weeks 1, 3, 5, 7, 11, 15, 19 and 23.

Germline V CDR1 and CDR2: MNHEY, SVGAGI. The CDR3 is made up of 11 amino acids. The V gene lost 6 bases and the J gene lost 5 bases, with 8 bases spanning the gap. Time point reported: week 5, during vaccination. Each dose of the vaccine consisted of 300 ug of mutant IDH1 20-mer peptide, with topical imiquimod. The chain is built from TRBV6-5 and TRBJ2-7; no firm D call. This clonotype was sampled from a man younger than 40 with glioma. This specimen was PBMCs, taken from a glioma patient whose treatment included an IDH1 peptide vaccine. The CDR3 is CASRRTDEQYF. CDR3 DNA sequence: TGTGCCAGCAGGAGGACGGACGAGCAGTACTTC.